This T cell receptor (beta chain) is drawn from a study of identical twins. Each CDR3 protein gets one entry after TCRdb re-called the 5' RACE reads with MiXCR. In the table there are under 900,000 distinct CDR3 sequences, around a sixth of which are singletons. Many counts were recorded for this clonotype. With 2 bases removed from V and 4 bases from J, the gap between germline ends came to 5 bases. The CDR3 is 12 residues long. The data also belong to a second study, concerning T cells expressing NK-cell markers. From that second work: Four of the donors also had these clonotypes leading their CD3+CD56-NKG2C+ fraction.

This TCR derives from a young woman in good health. Sequencing used PBMCs. The chain has TRBV12-3 or TRBV12-4 and TRBJ1-2; D gene unclear. CDR3 DNA sequence: TGTGCCAGCAGTTTACTGGGCTATGGCTACACCTTC. Protein product: CASSLLGYGYTF.